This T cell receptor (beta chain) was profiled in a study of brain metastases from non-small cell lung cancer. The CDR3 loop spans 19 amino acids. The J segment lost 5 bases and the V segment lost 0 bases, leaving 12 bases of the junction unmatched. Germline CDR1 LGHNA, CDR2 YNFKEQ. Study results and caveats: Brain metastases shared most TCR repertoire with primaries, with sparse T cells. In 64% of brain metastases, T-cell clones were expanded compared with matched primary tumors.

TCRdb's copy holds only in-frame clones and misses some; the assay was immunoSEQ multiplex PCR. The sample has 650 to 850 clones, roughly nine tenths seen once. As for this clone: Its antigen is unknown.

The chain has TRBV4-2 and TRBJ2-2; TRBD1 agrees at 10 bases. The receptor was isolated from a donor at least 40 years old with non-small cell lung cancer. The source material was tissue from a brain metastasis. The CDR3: CASSQDRGVRTGGTGELFF. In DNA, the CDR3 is TGTGCCAGCAGCCAAGATCGGGGTGTTCGGACAGGGGGAACCGGGGAGCTGTTTTTT.